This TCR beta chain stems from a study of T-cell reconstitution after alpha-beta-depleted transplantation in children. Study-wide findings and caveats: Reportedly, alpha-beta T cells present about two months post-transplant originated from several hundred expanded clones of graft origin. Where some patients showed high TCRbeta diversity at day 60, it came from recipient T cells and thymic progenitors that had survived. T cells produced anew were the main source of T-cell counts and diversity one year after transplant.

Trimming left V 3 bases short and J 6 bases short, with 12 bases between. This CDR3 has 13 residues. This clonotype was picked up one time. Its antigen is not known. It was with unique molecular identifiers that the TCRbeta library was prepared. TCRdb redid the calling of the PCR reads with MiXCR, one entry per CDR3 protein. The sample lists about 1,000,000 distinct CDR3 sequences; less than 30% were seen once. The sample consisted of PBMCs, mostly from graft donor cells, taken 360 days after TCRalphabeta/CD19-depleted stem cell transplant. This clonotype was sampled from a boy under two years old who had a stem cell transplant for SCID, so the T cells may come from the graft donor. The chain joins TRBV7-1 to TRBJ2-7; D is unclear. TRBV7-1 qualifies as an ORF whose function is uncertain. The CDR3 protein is CASSSALLCEQYF. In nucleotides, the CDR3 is TGTGCCAGCAGCTCTGCGCTCCTCTGCGAGCAGTACTTC.